This T cell receptor (beta chain) was sequenced during a study of blood T cell repertoires in COVID-19. Study summary: Samples came from the United States, Italy and Spain, spanning acute and convalescent COVID-19. From T cells, B-cell-depleted T cells, or PBMCs came the material, which was cDNA or gDNA.

The cohort comprised adults aged roughly 18 to 100 years residing in approximately 22 US areas. Participants had their cohort set by participant-reported clinical history. Trimming removed 4 bases from V and 8 bases from J; junction bases left unmatched: 4. Germline V gene sequence: CDR1 SGHTA, CDR2 FQGNSA. There are 14 residues in the CDR3. The data were produced by immunoSEQ multiplex PCR, yet TCRdb's version contains in-frame clones alone and is incomplete. The table includes about 220,000 clones, about four fifths detected once. This receptor was obtained from a woman between 40 and 50 years old with acute COVID-19. The chain uses TRBV7-2 and TRBJ2-2, with 10 bases matching TRBD2. Sequencing was carried out using PBMCs or T cells enriched from blood (not recorded which). CDR3: CASSSLAGVGELFF. CDR3 DNA: TGTGCCAGCAGCTCCCTAGCGGGGGTAGGGGAGCTGTTTTTT.